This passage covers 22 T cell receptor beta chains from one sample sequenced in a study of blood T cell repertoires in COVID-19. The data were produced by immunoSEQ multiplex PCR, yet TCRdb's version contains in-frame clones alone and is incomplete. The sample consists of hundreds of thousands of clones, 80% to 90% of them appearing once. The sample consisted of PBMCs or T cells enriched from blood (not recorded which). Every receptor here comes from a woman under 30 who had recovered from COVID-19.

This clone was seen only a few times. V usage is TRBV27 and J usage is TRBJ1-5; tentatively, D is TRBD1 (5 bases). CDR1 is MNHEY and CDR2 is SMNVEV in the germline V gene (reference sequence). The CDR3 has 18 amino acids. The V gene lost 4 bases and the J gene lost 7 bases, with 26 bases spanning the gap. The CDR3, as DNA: TGTGCCAGCAGTTCGAATTGGGGAGCGGGGGGGTTCGTGCAGCCCCAGCATTTT. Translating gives CASSSNWGAGGFVQPQHF.

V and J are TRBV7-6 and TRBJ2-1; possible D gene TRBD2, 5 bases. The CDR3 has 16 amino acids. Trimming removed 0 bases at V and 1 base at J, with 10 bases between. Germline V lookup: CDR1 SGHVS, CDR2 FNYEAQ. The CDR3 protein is CASSLAVGSSYNEQFF. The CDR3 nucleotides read TGTGCCAGCAGCTTAGCGGTTGGGAGTTCCTACAATGAGCAGTTCTTC.

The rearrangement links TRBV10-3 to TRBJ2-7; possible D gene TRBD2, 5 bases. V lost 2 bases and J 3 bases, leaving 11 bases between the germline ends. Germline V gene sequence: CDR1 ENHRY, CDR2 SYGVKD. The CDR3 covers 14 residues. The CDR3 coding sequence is TGTGCCATCAGTGAGGGACTGAGTAACTACGAGCAGTACTTC. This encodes CAISEGLSNYEQYF.

The CDR3 loop is CASSKTSGPSTDTQYF. The CDR3 DNA reads TGTGCCAGCAGTAAGACTAGCGGGCCAAGCACAGATACGCAGTATTTT. The gene calls are TRBV5-4 and TRBJ2-3, with 10 positions matching TRBD2. This CDR3 is built from 16 residues. J was trimmed by 0 bases and V by 5 bases; bases with no gene match: 6. CDR1 is SGHNT, CDR2 YYREEE, per germline (reference sequence).

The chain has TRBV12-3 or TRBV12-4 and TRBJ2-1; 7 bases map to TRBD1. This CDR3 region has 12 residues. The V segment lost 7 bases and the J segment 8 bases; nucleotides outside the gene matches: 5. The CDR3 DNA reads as TGTGCCAGCACCCCGGACAGGCATGAGCAGTTCTTC. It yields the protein CASTPDRHEQFF.

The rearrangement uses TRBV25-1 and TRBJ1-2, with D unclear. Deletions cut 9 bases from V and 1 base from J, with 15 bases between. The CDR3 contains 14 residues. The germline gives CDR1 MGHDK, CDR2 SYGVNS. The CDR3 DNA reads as TGTGCCAGTTCTAGGTCGGGAGTTAACTATGGCTACACCTTC. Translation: CASSRSGVNYGYTF.

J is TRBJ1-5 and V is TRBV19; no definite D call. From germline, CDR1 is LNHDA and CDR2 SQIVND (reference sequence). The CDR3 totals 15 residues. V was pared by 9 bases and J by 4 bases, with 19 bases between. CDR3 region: CASQRLWEGNQPQHF. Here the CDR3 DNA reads TGTGCCAGCCAAAGGTTATGGGAGGGTAATCAGCCCCAGCATTTT.

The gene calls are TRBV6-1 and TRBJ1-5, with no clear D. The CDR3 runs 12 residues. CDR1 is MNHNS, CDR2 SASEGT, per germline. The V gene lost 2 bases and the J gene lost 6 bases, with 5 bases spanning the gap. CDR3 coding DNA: TGTGCCAGCAGTGAACCATTTCAGCCCCAGCATTTT. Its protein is CASSEPFQPQHF.

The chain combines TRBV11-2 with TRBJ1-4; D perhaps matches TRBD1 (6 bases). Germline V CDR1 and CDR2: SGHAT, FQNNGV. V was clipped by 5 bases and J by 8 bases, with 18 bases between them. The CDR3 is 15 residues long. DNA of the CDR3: TGTGCCAGCAGCCCCAGGACAGATTTTTACGAAAAACTGTTTTTT. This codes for CASSPRTDFYEKLFF.

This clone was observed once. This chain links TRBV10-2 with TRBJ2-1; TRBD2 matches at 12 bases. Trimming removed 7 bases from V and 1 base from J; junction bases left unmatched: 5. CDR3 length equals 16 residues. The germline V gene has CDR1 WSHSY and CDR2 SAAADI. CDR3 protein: CASTLAGGRSYNEQFF. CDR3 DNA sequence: TGCGCCAGCACACTAGCGGGGGGCCGTTCCTACAATGAGCAGTTCTTC.

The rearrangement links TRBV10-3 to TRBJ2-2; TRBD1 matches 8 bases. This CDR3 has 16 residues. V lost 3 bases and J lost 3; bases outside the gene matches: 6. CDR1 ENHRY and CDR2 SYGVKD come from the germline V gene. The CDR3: CAISDLNRGDTGELFF. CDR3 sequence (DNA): TGTGCCATCAGTGATCTAAACAGGGGGGACACCGGGGAGCTGTTTTTT.

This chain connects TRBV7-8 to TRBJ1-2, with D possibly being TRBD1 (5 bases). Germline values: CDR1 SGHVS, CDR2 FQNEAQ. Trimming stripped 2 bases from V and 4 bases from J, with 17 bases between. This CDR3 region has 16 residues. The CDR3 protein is CASSLMGGAGIYGYTF. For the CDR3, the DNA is TGTGCCAGCAGCTTAATGGGCGGGGCGGGTATCTATGGCTACACCTTC.

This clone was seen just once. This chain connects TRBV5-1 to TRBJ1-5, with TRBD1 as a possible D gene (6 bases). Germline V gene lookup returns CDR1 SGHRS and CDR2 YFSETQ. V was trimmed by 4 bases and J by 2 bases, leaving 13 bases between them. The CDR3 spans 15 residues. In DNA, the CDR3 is TGCGCCAGCAGCCCGGGGGGCGGCGGCAATCAGCCCCAGCATTTT. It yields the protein CASSPGGGGNQPQHF.

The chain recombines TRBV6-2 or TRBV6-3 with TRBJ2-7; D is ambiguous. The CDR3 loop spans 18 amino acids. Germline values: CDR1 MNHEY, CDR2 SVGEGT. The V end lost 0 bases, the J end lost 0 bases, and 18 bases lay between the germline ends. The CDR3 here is CASSYSPEALVVSYEQYF. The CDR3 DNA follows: TGTGCCAGCAGTTACTCACCTGAGGCGCTGGTAGTCTCCTACGAGCAGTACTTC.

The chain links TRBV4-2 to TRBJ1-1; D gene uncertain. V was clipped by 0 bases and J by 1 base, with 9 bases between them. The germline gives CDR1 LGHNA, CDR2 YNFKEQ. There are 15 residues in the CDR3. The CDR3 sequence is CASSQDEEGNTEAFF. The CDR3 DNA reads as TGTGCCAGCAGCCAAGATGAGGAGGGGAACACTGAAGCTTTCTTT.

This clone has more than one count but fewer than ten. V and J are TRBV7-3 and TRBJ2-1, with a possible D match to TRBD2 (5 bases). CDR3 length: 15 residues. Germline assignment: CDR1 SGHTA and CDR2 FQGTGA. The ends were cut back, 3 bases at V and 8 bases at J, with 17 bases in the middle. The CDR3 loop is CASSLRIASGDEQFF. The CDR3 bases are TGTGCCAGCAGCTTGCGAATAGCCTCCGGGGATGAGCAGTTCTTC.

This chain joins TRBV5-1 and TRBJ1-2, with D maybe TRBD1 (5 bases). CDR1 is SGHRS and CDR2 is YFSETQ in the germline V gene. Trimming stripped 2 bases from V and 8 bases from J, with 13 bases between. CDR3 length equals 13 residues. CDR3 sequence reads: CASSFRGIEGYTF. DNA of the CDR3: TGCGCCAGCAGCTTTAGGGGTATAGAGGGCTACACCTTC.

CDR3 residues: CASSQSRQGKNYGYTF. CDR3 bases: TGTGCCAGCAGCCAATCGAGGCAGGGTAAAAACTATGGCTACACCTTC. V and J are TRBV16 and TRBJ1-2, with D perhaps TRBD1 (5 bases). The V end lost 0 bases, the J end lost 2 bases, and 13 bases lay between the germline ends. The CDR3 totals 16 residues. The germline V gene has CDR1 KGHSY and CDR2 FQNENV.

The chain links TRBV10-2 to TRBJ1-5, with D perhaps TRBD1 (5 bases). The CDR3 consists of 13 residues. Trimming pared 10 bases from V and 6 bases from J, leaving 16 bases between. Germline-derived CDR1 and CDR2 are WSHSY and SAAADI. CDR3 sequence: CATEGGGGQPQHF. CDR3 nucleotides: TGCGCCACCGAGGGCGGGGGAGGTCAGCCCCAGCATTTT.

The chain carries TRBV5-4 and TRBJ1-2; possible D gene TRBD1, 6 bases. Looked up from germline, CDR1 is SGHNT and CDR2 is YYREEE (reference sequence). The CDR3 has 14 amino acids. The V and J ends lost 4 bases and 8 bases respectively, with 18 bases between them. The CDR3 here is CASSLTGFTLGYTF. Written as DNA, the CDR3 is TGTGCCAGCAGCCTGACAGGATTCACCCTCGGCTACACCTTC.

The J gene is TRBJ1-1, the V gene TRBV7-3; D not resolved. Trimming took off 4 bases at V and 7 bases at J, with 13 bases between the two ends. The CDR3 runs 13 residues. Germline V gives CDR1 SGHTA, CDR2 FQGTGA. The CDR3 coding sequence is TGTGCCAGCAGCTACACTGAGCGAAGTGAAGCTTTCTTT. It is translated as CASSYTERSEAFF.

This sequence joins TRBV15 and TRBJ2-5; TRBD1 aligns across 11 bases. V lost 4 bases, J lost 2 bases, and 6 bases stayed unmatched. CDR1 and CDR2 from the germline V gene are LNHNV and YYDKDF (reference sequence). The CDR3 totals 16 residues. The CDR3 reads CATSIGTGGLQETQYF. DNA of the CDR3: TGTGCCACCAGCATTGGGACAGGGGGTCTACAAGAGACCCAGTACTTC.